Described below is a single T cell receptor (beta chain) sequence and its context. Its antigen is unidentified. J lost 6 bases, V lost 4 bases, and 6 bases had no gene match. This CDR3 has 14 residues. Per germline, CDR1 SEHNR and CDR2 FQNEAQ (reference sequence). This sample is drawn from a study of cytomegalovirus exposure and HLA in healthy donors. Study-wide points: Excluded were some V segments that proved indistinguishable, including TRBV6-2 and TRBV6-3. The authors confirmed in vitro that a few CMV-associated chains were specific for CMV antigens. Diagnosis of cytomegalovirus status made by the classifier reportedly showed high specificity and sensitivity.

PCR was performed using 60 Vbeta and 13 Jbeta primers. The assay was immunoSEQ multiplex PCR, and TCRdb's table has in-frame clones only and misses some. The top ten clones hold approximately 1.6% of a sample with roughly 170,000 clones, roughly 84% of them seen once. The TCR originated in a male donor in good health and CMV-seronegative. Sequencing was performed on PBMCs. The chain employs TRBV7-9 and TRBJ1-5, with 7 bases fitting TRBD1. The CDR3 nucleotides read TGTGCCAGCAGCTATACAGGGGCAGGTCAGCCCCAGCATTTT. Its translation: CASSYTGAGQPQHF.